This TCR beta chain was captured in a study of cytomegalovirus exposure and HLA in healthy donors. Background on the study: In a later analysis, it was reported that the 110 or so validation repertoires had been produced on the same platform as the 670 or so repertoires belonging to the first cohort.

The donors were members of the approximately 120-subject validation cohort (separate from the roughly 700-subject first cohort). Sequenced by immunoSEQ multiplex PCR; TCRdb stores in-frame clones only, minus some. The sample includes 150,000 or so clones, about 86% of them seen just once. CDR1 is SEHNR and CDR2 is FQNEAQ in the germline V gene (reference sequence). The CDR3 spans 18 residues. V gave up 5 bases and J gave up 5 bases; unmatched junction bases: 14. On this clone: Its target is not known.

Study-level findings and limits: Under in vitro conditions, a few CMV-associated chains were confirmed as specific for CMV antigens.

The V and J genes are TRBV7-9 and TRBJ2-1; 11 bases are a match to TRBD2. The source of this sequence is a human donor in good health. Sequenced material: PBMCs. This CDR3 is CASSPWGIAGGYDNEQFF. In DNA form, the CDR3 reads TGTGCCAGCAGCCCCTGGGGGATAGCGGGAGGGTACGACAATGAGCAGTTCTTC.